This TCR beta chain was profiled in a study of memory CD4+ T cells and cytomegalovirus serostatus. General study findings and limits: Of around 160 reported CMV TCRbeta sequences, around 62 were found in memory CD4+ repertoires.

Authors' methods: Out-of-frame sequences were removed, leaving roughly 2,200,000 distinct TCRbeta sequences. The protocol was immunoSEQ multiplex PCR, while the TCRdb copy is restricted to in-frame clones and leaves out a portion. That table supplies the V and J calls and clone size; D and trimming were determined from the DNA. The data show around 76,000 clones, with around 82% seen just once and approximately 2.8% held by the top ten. The sort gate was single viable CD3+CD4+CD8-CD45RO+ cells for memory CD4+ T cells. After removal of 0 bases from V and 4 bases from J, the junction contained 3 bases not matched to a gene. CDR1 is MNHEY and CDR2 is SVGAGI in the germline V gene. CDR3 size: 16 residues. About this clone: Its cognate antigen is unknown.

This receptor was obtained from an adult in good health and CMV-seropositive. The J gene is TRBJ1-4, the V gene TRBV6-5; TRBD1 matches at 9 bases. Sequenced sample: memory CD4+ T cells from blood. The CDR3 reads CASSYSGQGYNEKLFF. CDR3 in DNA: TGTGCCAGCAGTTACTCGGGACAGGGCTATAATGAAAAACTGTTTTTT.